This T cell receptor beta chain was found in a study of cytomegalovirus exposure and HLA in healthy donors. Study conclusions and caveats: Cytomegalovirus-associated TCR beta chains were listed, numbering 150 to 200.

The study drew the donors from its roughly 110-subject validation cohort, separate from the approximately 700-subject first cohort. The table came from immunoSEQ multiplex PCR; TCRdb's copy has only in-frame clones and leaves some out. The sample records roughly 75,000 clones, roughly 94% being singletons. About this clone itself: What it binds is not known.

Sequenced sample: PBMCs. This TCR was recovered from a woman between 18 and 30 years old in good health and CMV-seropositive.

The chain's CDR3 is CASSQLQGAGEQYF. The CDR3 DNA is TGTGCCAGCAGCCAACTACAGGGGGCAGGCGAGCAGTACTTC. This chain joins TRBV14 and TRBJ2-7; 9 bases match TRBD1. The V and J ends lost 2 bases and 6 bases, in that order; junction bases with no gene match: 5. From germline, CDR1 is SGHDN and CDR2 FVKESK. The CDR3 totals 14 residues.